This T cell receptor beta chain was recorded in a study of Graves' ophthalmopathy and Graves' hyperthyroidism. Findings of the study overall: The model's prediction of ophthalmopathy progression had just over 70% sensitivity and approximately 72% specificity. Blood repertoires reportedly contained most expanded thyroid clonotypes above 0.001 frequency.

Using RNA transcripts, the TCR beta CDR3 regions were amplified. HTBI primers were used in a first-round RT-PCR, which preceded a second-round multiplex PCR. TCRdb reprocessed the multiplex PCR reads via MiXCR and lists one record per CDR3 protein. The sample carries about 500,000 distinct CDR3 sequences, just under 40% recorded once. As regards this clonotype: Its antigen is unidentified.

V dropped 0 bases and J dropped 4 bases, with 18 bases sitting between them. Germline lookup yields CDR1 DFQATT and CDR2 SNEGSKA (reference sequence). The CDR3 is 16 amino acids. This receptor was taken from an adult man with Graves' hyperthyroidism. Sample: peripheral blood or thyroid tissue (not recorded which). The chain has TRBV20-1 and TRBJ1-1, with D possibly being TRBD1 (6 bases). The CDR3: CSARDLAGQRSTEAFF. Here the CDR3 DNA reads TGCAGTGCTAGAGATTTAGCGGGACAAAGGTCCACTGAAGCTTTCTTT.